The 10 T cell receptor beta chains presented below share a single source sample, sequenced in a study of PD-L1 blockade in urothelial cancer. Sequenced by immunoSEQ multiplex PCR; TCRdb stores in-frame clones only, minus some. This sample has approximately 79,000 clones, with around 85% found just once. Time point described: pretreatment peripheral blood. The material sequenced was PBMCs, taken around atezolizumab (anti-PD-L1) treatment. These receptors were collected from a man aged 35 to 55 with urothelial cancer.

This clone was counted between two and nine times. The V and J genes are TRBV28 and TRBJ2-1, with D perhaps TRBD1 (6 bases). The germline CDR1 and CDR2 sequences are MDHEN and SYDVKM. The V gene lost 5 bases and the J gene lost 8 bases, with 16 bases spanning the gap. The CDR3 contains 14 residues. CDR3 DNA: TGTGCCAGCAGTCATAGGGGGATGGAGGATGAGCAGTTCTTC. It yields the protein CASSHRGMEDEQFF.

V and J are TRBV4-2 and TRBJ1-1, with TRBD1 identical over 7 bases. CDR3 size: 18 residues. V shed 4 bases, J shed 3 bases, and the junction held 17 bases outside the gene matches. Germline lookup yields CDR1 LGHNA and CDR2 YNFKEQ. The CDR3 sequence is CASSPSRGQGPEDTEAFF. The CDR3 DNA follows: TGTGCCAGCAGCCCGAGTAGGGGGCAGGGGCCGGAAGACACTGAAGCTTTCTTT.

V is TRBV19 and J is TRBJ2-1; 8 bases are a match to TRBD2. This CDR3 region has 15 residues. From germline, CDR1 is LNHDA and CDR2 SQIVND (reference sequence). V dropped 3 bases and J dropped 6; count of bases not matched to a gene: 7. CDR3 loop: CASSISGLGINEQFF. In DNA, the CDR3 is TGTGCCAGTAGTATTTCGGGACTAGGTATCAATGAGCAGTTCTTC.

This clone was detected once. The gene calls are TRBV19 and TRBJ2-4, with TRBD1 identical over 9 bases. The CDR3 spans 14 residues. Per germline, CDR1 LNHDA and CDR2 SQIVND (reference sequence). With 7 bases clipped from V and 7 bases from J, the junction kept 8 bases outside the gene matches. In DNA, the CDR3 is TGTGCCAGTACTGGGACAGGGTCACCCAACATTCAGTACTTC. Its protein product is CASTGTGSPNIQYF.

This clone has only one observation. The chain is built from TRBV30 and TRBJ2-7; TRBD1 matches 7 bases. Per germline, CDR1 GTSNPN and CDR2 SVGIG (reference sequence). There are 13 residues in the CDR3. V trimming: 2 bases; J trimming: 7 bases; junction bases outside the gene matches: 8. The CDR3 loop is CAWSLQGFREQYF. DNA of the CDR3: TGTGCCTGGAGTCTACAGGGGTTCCGGGAGCAGTACTTC.

The chain links TRBV30 to TRBJ2-3; 8 bases agree with TRBD2. Germline-derived CDR1 and CDR2 are GTSNPN and SVGIG (reference sequence). Losses at the gene ends were 4 bases for V and 8 bases for J; bases not matched to a gene: 14. There are 15 residues in the CDR3. The CDR3 loop is CAWKLPGGGTLTQYF. The CDR3 bases are TGTGCCTGGAAGCTGCCGGGAGGGGGAACTCTTACGCAGTATTTT.

This clone was recorded only once. CDR3 in DNA: TGTGCCAGCAGCCCCACCGCGGAGACCCAGTACTTC. Amino acids: CASSPTAETQYF. The chain uses TRBV5-8 and TRBJ2-5; D unresolved. The CDR3 has 12 residues. Trimming shortened V by 4 bases and J by 5 bases, and 9 bases separated the two germline ends. Germline loops: CDR1 SGHTS, CDR2 YDEGEE.

J is TRBJ1-2 and V is TRBV28; D not certain. Trimming stripped 6 bases from V and 2 bases from J, with 13 bases between. Germline lookup yields CDR1 MDHEN and CDR2 SYDVKM. This CDR3 is 14 amino acids long. The CDR3 bases are TGTGCCAGCAGGGGAGACGGTTTGAACTATGGCTACACCTTC. Translation gives CASRGDGLNYGYTF.

The gene calls are TRBV7-9 and TRBJ1-4; D call uncertain. The CDR3 length is 15 residues. CDR1 and CDR2 from the germline V gene are SEHNR and FQNEAQ (reference sequence). V gave up 2 bases and J gave up 1 base, with 8 bases separating them. CDR3 protein: CASSLRGGTNEKLFF. In DNA, the CDR3 is TGTGCCAGCAGCTTACGAGGTGGAACTAATGAAAAACTGTTTTTT.

This chain uses TRBV11-1 with TRBJ2-2, with TRBD2 matching over 12 bases. This CDR3 has 18 residues. Trimming at V came to 1 base and at J to 4 bases, leaving 7 bases not matched to a gene. CDR1 and CDR2 (germline): SGHAT, FQDESV (reference sequence). CDR3 loop: CASSLGLAGEAGTGELFF. Here the CDR3 DNA reads TGTGCCAGCAGCTTAGGACTAGCGGGAGAGGCGGGCACCGGGGAGCTGTTTTTT.